This entry is about one TCR beta chain. The sample belongs to a study of siplizumab effects on memory and regulatory T cells. The repertoire was sequenced with immunoSEQ multiplex PCR; TCRdb's copy has only in-frame clones and lacks some. The repertoire includes more than 70,000 clones, 85% to 95% of them detected once, and 18% sits in the top ten. Germline V gene sequence: CDR1 SGDLS, CDR2 YYNGEE. CDR3 length: 15 amino acids. Between the trimmed V and J ends, which lost 0 bases and 4 bases, there was a span of 11 bases. Sequencing input: CD8+ T cells sorted from blood. The rearrangement links TRBV9 to TRBJ1-5; no clear D gene. This receptor was taken from a human donor in good health. The CDR3 sequence is CASSVEPGENQPQHF. CDR3 sequence (DNA): TGTGCCAGCAGCGTAGAACCGGGAGAAAATCAGCCCCAGCATTTT.